The clone carrying this T cell receptor beta chain showed up just a few times. TCRdb keeps only in-frame clones here, not all; method: immunoSEQ multiplex PCR. Of 110,000 or so clones listed, approximately 82% are singletons. This entry is derived from a study of blood T cell repertoires in COVID-19. The sequence was obtained from a woman older than 75 with acute or convalescent COVID-19. Sequencing was performed on peripheral blood.

The CDR3 is CASSYPPGTLENEQFF. In DNA, the CDR3 is TGTGCCAGCAGTTACCCCCCCGGGACTTTAGAAAATGAGCAGTTCTTC. This rearrangement joins TRBV6-6 to TRBJ2-1, with D maybe TRBD2 (6 bases). CDR1 is MNHNY, CDR2 SVGAGI, per germline (reference sequence). This CDR3 spans 16 amino acids. V gave up 2 bases and J gave up 7 bases, with 18 bases separating them.